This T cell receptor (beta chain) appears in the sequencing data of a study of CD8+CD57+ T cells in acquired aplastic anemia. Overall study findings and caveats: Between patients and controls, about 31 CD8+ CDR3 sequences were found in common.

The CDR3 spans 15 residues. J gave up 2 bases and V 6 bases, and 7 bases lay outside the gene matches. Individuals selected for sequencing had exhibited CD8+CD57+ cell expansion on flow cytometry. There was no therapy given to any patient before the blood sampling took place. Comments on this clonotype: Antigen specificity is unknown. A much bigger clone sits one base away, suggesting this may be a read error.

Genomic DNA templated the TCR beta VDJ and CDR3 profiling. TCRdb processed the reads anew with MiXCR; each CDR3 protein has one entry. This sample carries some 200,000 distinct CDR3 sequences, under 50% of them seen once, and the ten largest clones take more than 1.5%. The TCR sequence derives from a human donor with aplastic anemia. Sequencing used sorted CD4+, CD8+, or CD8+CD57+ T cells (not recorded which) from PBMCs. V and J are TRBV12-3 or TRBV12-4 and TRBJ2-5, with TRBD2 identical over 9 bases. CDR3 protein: CASRTTSGRQETQYF. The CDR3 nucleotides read TGTGCCAGCAGGACGACTAGCGGACGACAAGAGACCCAGTACTTC.